Listed here are 16 T cell receptor beta chains from one sample, sequenced in a study of control samples from healthy donors and cancer patients. The repertoire was sequenced with immunoSEQ multiplex PCR; TCRdb's copy has only in-frame clones and lacks some. Among about 120,000 clones listed, approximately 88% were seen once. Sequencing used blood. These receptors were obtained from a man aged 40-55 years in good health.

The V call is TRBV30, the J call TRBJ1-1; 7 bases line up with TRBD1. J gave up 7 bases and V 6 bases, and 8 bases lay outside the gene matches. Germline CDR1 and CDR2: GTSNPN and SVGIG (reference sequence). This CDR3 region has 12 residues. The CDR3 spells CACTRGGGEAFF. In nucleotides, the CDR3 is TGTGCCTGCACCAGAGGGGGCGGTGAAGCTTTCTTT.

The rearrangement uses TRBV19 and TRBJ2-3; weak D call: TRBD1 (6 bases). The CDR3 is 15 amino acids. Looked up from germline, CDR1 is LNHDA and CDR2 is SQIVND (reference sequence). Trimming took off 3 bases at V and 2 bases at J, with 12 bases between the two ends. The CDR3 is CASSIGTLITDTQYF. CDR3 in DNA: TGTGCCAGTAGTATTGGGACATTGATCACAGATACGCAGTATTTT.

The chain combines TRBV21-1 with TRBJ1-1; TRBD1 is the table's D call, not checked against the DNA. TRBV21-1 is deemed a pseudogene. The CDR3 sequence is 14 residues long. CDR3 amino acids: CATAIPGQNTEAFF. CDR3 DNA: TGTGCCACCGCCATCCCGGGACAGAACACTGAAGCTTTCTTT.

The CDR3: CASTLSGGTGGNIQYF. Written as DNA, the CDR3 is TGTGCCAGTACCCTATCGGGCGGGACAGGGGGAAACATTCAGTACTTC. The V gene is TRBV19, the J gene TRBJ2-4; 11 bases are a match to TRBD1. Germline CDR1 is LNHDA and CDR2 is SQIVND (reference sequence). The CDR3 consists of 16 residues. Germline trimming cut 7 bases from V and 6 bases from J; bases unmatched to any gene: 11.

The chain carries TRBV2 and TRBJ2-3; D gene uncertain. V was clipped by 2 bases and J by 4 bases, with 16 bases between them. This CDR3 region has 16 residues. The V gene's germline CDR1 is SNHLY and CDR2 FYNNEI. CDR3 residues: CASSESALGSPDTQYF. CDR3 nucleotides: TGTGCCAGCAGTGAATCGGCTCTGGGGTCCCCAGATACGCAGTATTTT.

The V call is TRBV30, the J call TRBJ2-2, with 7 bases lining up with TRBD1. This CDR3 has 15 amino acids. V shed 4 bases, J shed 2 bases, and the junction held 7 bases outside the gene matches. Germline CDR1 reads GTSNPN; CDR2 reads SVGIG (reference sequence). The CDR3, as DNA: TGTGCCTGGATGAGGGGGCTTATAAACACCGGGGAGCTGTTTTTT. Translation gives CAWMRGLINTGELFF. Full variable domain (missing parts from reference TRBV30 and TRBJ2-2): SQTIHQWPATLVQPVGSPLSLECTVEGTSNPNLYWYRQAAGRGLQLLFYSVGIGQISSEVPQNLSASRPQDRQFILSSKKLLLSDSGFYLCAWMRGLINTGELFFGEGSRLTVL.

This chain links TRBV25-1 with TRBJ1-2, with a tentative D call TRBD1 (6 bases). V lost 0 bases and J 4 bases, leaving 21 bases between the germline ends. The CDR3 is 18 amino acids. Germline CDR1 is MGHDK and CDR2 is SYGVNS. CDR3 sequence reads: CASSEYLNGGLQSYGYTF. CDR3 nucleotide sequence: TGTGCCAGCAGTGAATATCTAAATGGGGGGCTTCAAAGCTATGGCTACACCTTC.

V usage is TRBV5-5 and J usage is TRBJ2-2, with 10 bases matching TRBD2. The CDR3 is 18 residues long. CDR1 and CDR2 from the germline V gene are SGHKS and YYEKEE (reference sequence). The J segment lost 1 base and the V segment lost 4 bases, leaving 10 bases of the junction unmatched. The CDR3: CASSPRIAGGLNTGELFF. CDR3 sequence (DNA): TGTGCCAGCAGCCCCCGGATAGCGGGGGGCTTGAACACCGGGGAGCTGTTTTTT. Full variable domain (remainder filled in from reference TRBV5-5 and TRBJ2-2): DAGVTQSPTHLIKTRGQQVTLRCSPISGHKSVSWYQQVLGQGPQFIFQYYEKEERGRGNFPDRFSARQFPNYSSELNVNALLLGDSALYLCASSPRIAGGLNTGELFFGEGSRLTVL.

V and J are TRBV5-8 and TRBJ1-1, with D unresolved. CDR3 length equals 14 residues. The V end lost 4 bases, the J end lost 5 bases, and 15 bases lay between the germline ends. Germline V lookup: CDR1 SGHTS, CDR2 YDEGEE. DNA for the CDR3: TGTGCCAGCAGCCGCAGGCTTCAGCGGACTGAAGCTTTCTTT. It yields the protein CASSRRLQRTEAFF.

The chain combines TRBV30 with TRBJ1-4, with 8 bases lining up with TRBD1. Germline trimming cut 4 bases from V and 3 bases from J; bases unmatched to any gene: 10. This CDR3 contains 16 residues. Germline CDR1 reads GTSNPN; CDR2 reads SVGIG (reference sequence). CDR3 nucleotide sequence: TGTGCCTGGACGTCAGGGGGCGGCAGATCTAATGAAAAACTGTTTTTT. Translated, it gives CAWTSGGGRSNEKLFF.

This clone was seen a handful of times. The chain links TRBV9 to TRBJ1-2, with D perhaps matching TRBD1 (5 bases). The V end lost 6 bases, the J end lost 3 bases, and 15 bases lay between the germline ends. The germline V gene has CDR1 SGDLS and CDR2 YYNGEE. The CDR3 is made up of 14 amino acids. The CDR3 region is CASIPGPGYYGYTF. In DNA, the CDR3 is TGTGCCAGCATCCCTGGTCCAGGGTACTATGGCTACACCTTC. Combining the CDR3 with reference TRBV9 and TRBJ1-2 gives the whole variable domain DSGVTQTPKHLITATGQRVTLRCSPRSGDLSVYWYQQSLDQGLQFLIQYYNGEERAKGNILERFSAQQFPDLHSELNLSSLELGDSALYFCASIPGPGYYGYTFGSGTRLTVV.

The chain recombines TRBV5-6 with TRBJ2-7; 7 bases line up with TRBD2. J gave up 6 bases and V 2 bases, and 2 bases lay outside the gene matches. Germline values: CDR1 SGHDT, CDR2 YYEEEE. The CDR3 consists of 12 residues. The CDR3 protein is CASSFREGEQYF. CDR3 DNA: TGTGCCAGCAGCTTTAGGGAGGGCGAGCAGTACTTC.

The chain joins TRBV29-1 to TRBJ2-7; 9 positions match TRBD2. The germline V gene encodes CDR1 SQVTM and CDR2 ANQGSEA. The CDR3 length is 13 residues. The junction had 5 bases not matched to a gene; V was cut back by 6 bases and J by 2 bases. The CDR3, as DNA: TGCAGCGTGGGGACTAGCCCGACCTACGAGCAGTACTTC. It codes for CSVGTSPTYEQYF.

The chain uses TRBV5-8 and TRBJ2-7; D is unclear. Germline V CDR1 and CDR2: SGHTS, YDEGEE. V shed 4 bases and J shed 0 bases, with 8 bases lying between them. The CDR3 is 13 residues long. The CDR3 protein is CASSLFSSYEQYF. The CDR3 nucleotides read TGTGCCAGCAGCCTTTTCAGCTCCTACGAGCAGTACTTC.

J is TRBJ1-1 and V is TRBV12-3 or TRBV12-4; maybe TRBD1 (5 bases). The CDR3 length is 13 residues. Trimming cost V 6 bases and J 5 bases, with 13 bases left between them. The CDR3 DNA sequence: TGTGCCAGCAGCATACTCCAGGGTACTGAAGCTTTCTTT. Translated, it gives CASSILQGTEAFF.

This clone was detected once. V and J are TRBV7-9 and TRBJ1-4; a weak D match, TRBD1 (5 bases). Trimming took off 5 bases at V and 3 bases at J, with 19 bases between the two ends. Germline loops: CDR1 SEHNR, CDR2 FQNEAQ (reference sequence). The CDR3 runs to 17 residues. The CDR3 region is CASSLPRGVFANEKLFF. Here the CDR3 DNA reads TGTGCCAGCAGCCTCCCACGGGGGGTATTTGCTAATGAAAAACTGTTTTTT.